Listed below are T cell receptor beta chains from one sample, sequenced in a study of blood T cell repertoires in COVID-19. Repertoires were generated with immunoSEQ multiplex PCR, while TCRdb's copy carries only in-frame clones and drops some. The data show fewer than 400,000 clones, roughly 86% seen once. The sample was PBMCs or T cells enriched from blood (not recorded which). The receptors stem from a young woman who had recovered from COVID-19. The CDR3 runs from the conserved cysteine through the conserved F or W. D genes are given only for firm matches. Part of the rows lack a size; the others show once, few, many or a class for expanded clones.

size	V	length	D	J	CDR3	DNA
-	TRBV27	13	-	TRBJ2-7	CASSPRTVYEQYF	TGTGCTAGCAGTCCGCGGACAGTGTACGAGCAGTACTTC
once	TRBV4-2	18	TRBD2	TRBJ2-3	CASSHIAGAPPSTDTQYF	TGTGCCAGCAGCCACATAGCGGGGGCGCCTCCTAGCACAGATACGCAGTATTTT
-	TRBV10-2	11	-	TRBJ1-1	CASSDRGEAFF	TGCGCCAGCAGTGATCGGGGTGAAGCTTTCTTT
-	TRBV28	14	TRBD2	TRBJ2-3	CASILAGNTDTQYF	TGTGCCAGCATTCTAGCGGGAAACACAGATACGCAGTATTTT
-	TRBV5-4	14	-	TRBJ1-3	CASSSGQLRNTIYF	TGTGCCAGCAGCTCTGGACAGCTGAGAAACACCATATATTTT
-	TRBV3-1/TRBV3-2	17	TRBD1	TRBJ1-1	CASSQGQGVSVNTEAFF	TGTGCCAGCAGCCAAGGACAGGGGGTTTCAGTGAACACTGAAGCTTTCTTT
once	TRBV5-4	15	-	TRBJ1-3	CASSSGLSSGNTIYF	TGTGCCAGCAGCTCCGGACTATCCTCTGGAAACACCATATATTTT
-	TRBV24-1	12	TRBD2	TRBJ2-7	CATSDWGGVQYF	TGTGCCACCAGTGACTGGGGGGGAGTTCAGTACTTC
few	TRBV29-1	14	TRBD1	TRBJ1-2	CSVRGGQGGFGYTF	TGCAGCGTGAGGGGGGGACAGGGAGGTTTTGGCTACACCTTC
-	TRBV18	15	TRBD2	TRBJ2-7	CASSPPTSGAYEQYF	TGTGCCAGCTCACCACCGACTAGCGGCGCCTACGAGCAGTACTTC
-	TRBV7-2	15	-	TRBJ2-7	CASSLGSPRDYEQYF	TGTGCCAGCAGCTTAGGATCCCCCCGGGACTACGAGCAGTACTTC
-	TRBV3-1/TRBV3-2	14	-	TRBJ2-3	CASSHVTSTDTQYF	TGTGCCAGCAGCCACGTTACTAGCACAGATACGCAGTATTTT
-	TRBV5-1	14	TRBD1	TRBJ2-3	CASGRDRPTDTQYF	TGCGCCAGCGGACGGGACAGGCCCACGGATACGCAGTATTTT
-	TRBV29-1	14	TRBD2	TRBJ2-1	CSVVLAGGYNEQFF	TGCAGCGTTGTCCTAGCGGGGGGTTACAATGAGCAGTTCTTC
-	TRBV12-3/TRBV12-4	13	-	TRBJ2-1	CASSLLPGTELFF	TGTGCCAGCAGTTTGCTACCGGGAACCGAATTATTCTTC
-	TRBV11-2	14	-	TRBJ1-5	CASSRGRAGQPQHF	TGTGCCAGCAGTAGGGGCAGGGCTGGTCAGCCCCAGCATTTT
-	TRBV9	15	-	TRBJ1-1	CASSIQAWGGTEAFF	TGTGCCAGCAGCATCCAAGCCTGGGGGGGCACTGAAGCTTTCTTT
-	TRBV4-3	16	TRBD2	TRBJ2-1	CASSQGPAGGKNEQFF	TGCGCCAGCAGCCAAGGTCCAGCGGGAGGGAAAAATGAGCAGTTCTTC
-	TRBV29-1	13	TRBD1	TRBJ2-1	CSAGQGFGNEQFF	TGCAGCGCGGGACAGGGGTTCGGCAATGAGCAGTTCTTC
-	TRBV3-1/TRBV3-2	16	TRBD2	TRBJ2-1	CASSPLSGRAINEQFF	TGTGCCAGCAGCCCCCTAAGCGGGAGGGCCATCAATGAGCAGTTCTTC
-	TRBV5-4	12	-	TRBJ2-1	CASSLGGREQFF	TGTGCCAGCAGCTTGGGTGGGCGTGAGCAGTTCTTC
once	TRBV30	15	-	TRBJ1-3	CAWSVPRDSGNTIYF	TGTGCCTGGAGTGTACCGAGGGATTCCGGAAACACCATATATTTT
-	TRBV11-2	18	TRBD2	TRBJ2-7	CASSDGLAGGGFSYEQYF	TGTGCCAGCAGCGATGGACTAGCGGGAGGGGGTTTCTCCTACGAGCAGTACTTC
-	TRBV7-3	15	TRBD2	TRBJ2-7	CATTKGLAGDGEQYF	TGTGCCACCACTAAAGGGCTAGCGGGAGACGGCGAGCAGTACTTC
-	TRBV28	12	-	TRBJ2-7	CASSSELYEQYF	TGTGCCAGCAGTTCCGAGCTTTACGAGCAGTACTTC
-	TRBV7-2	16	-	TRBJ2-5	CASSLVGAAREETQYF	TGTGCCAGCAGCTTAGTGGGGGCTGCAAGGGAAGAGACCCAGTACTTC
-	TRBV4-3	16	TRBD2	TRBJ2-1	CASSQGLAGSYNEQFF	TGCGCCAGCAGCCAAGGACTAGCGGGCTCCTACAATGAGCAGTTCTTC
-	TRBV7-2	13	-	TRBJ1-2	CASSFLRGGGYTF	TGTGCCAGCAGCTTTTTACGGGGGGGCGGCTACACCTTC
-	TRBV28	14	TRBD1	TRBJ1-5	CASSFPRGYQPQHF	TGTGCCAGCAGTTTCCCCAGGGGGTACCAGCCCCAGCATTTT
-	TRBV4-3	15	TRBD2	TRBJ2-4	CASSQVSGSGNIQYF	TGCGCCAGCAGCCAAGTTAGCGGGAGTGGGAACATTCAGTACTTC
once	TRBV6-2/TRBV6-3	15	-	TRBJ2-1	CASSPIQLNYNEQFF	TGTGCCAGCAGCCCGATCCAGTTAAACTACAATGAGCAGTTCTTC
-	TRBV2	14	-	TRBJ2-3	CASSWNGDGDTQYF	TGTGCCAGCAGTTGGAACGGAGATGGAGATACGCAGTATTTT
-	TRBV5-1	15	TRBD1	TRBJ2-7	CASSLGWGQNYEQYF	TGCGCCAGCAGCTTAGGCTGGGGACAGAACTACGAGCAGTACTTC
-	TRBV5-1	13	-	TRBJ2-5	CASSFTGQETQYF	TGCGCCAGCAGCTTTACAGGGCAAGAGACCCAGTACTTC
-	TRBV24-1	14	-	TRBJ2-7	CATSDRTATYEQYF	TGTGCCACCAGTGACCGGACAGCCACCTACGAGCAGTACTTC
-	TRBV7-3	15	TRBD2	TRBJ2-3	CASRPGLASTDTQYF	TGTGCCAGCAGGCCCGGACTAGCGAGCACAGATACGCAGTATTTT
-	TRBV7-2	18	-	TRBJ2-5	CASSLVSLGGGERETQYF	TGTGCCAGCAGCTTAGTAAGCTTGGGGGGGGGCGAGAGAGAGACCCAGTACTTC
-	TRBV5-4	14	-	TRBJ1-2	CASSLDYSNYGYTF	TGTGCCAGCAGCTTGGATTACAGTAACTATGGCTACACCTTC
-	TRBV19	14	TRBD2	TRBJ2-7	CASSEAGGNYEQYF	TGTGCCAGTAGCGAGGCGGGAGGTAACTACGAGCAGTACTTC
-	TRBV7-2	15	TRBD1	TRBJ1-2	CASSLGTGGDYGYTF	TGTGCCAGCAGCTTAGGCACAGGGGGCGACTATGGCTACACCTTC
-	TRBV10-3	13	TRBD1	TRBJ1-2	CATNRGREDGYTF	TGTGCCACAAACAGGGGGCGAGAAGATGGCTACACCTTC
-	TRBV15	14	TRBD1	TRBJ1-2	CATSRGTGGHGYTF	TGTGCCACCAGCAGAGGAACAGGGGGCCATGGCTACACCTTC